Presented here are 30 T cell receptor beta chains from one specimen sequenced in a study of OX40 agonist ivuxolimab in advanced cancers. Sequencing used immunoSEQ multiplex PCR; TCRdb keeps in-frame clones, though not all of them. This table has some 87,000 clones, over 75% appearing once. The specimen comprised CD4+ or CD8+ T cells sorted from blood, sampled in a trial of the OX40 agonist ivuxolimab. The receptors derive from an adult with an advanced solid tumor such as melanoma, head and neck, liver or kidney cancer.

CDR3 DNA sequence: TGTGCCAGCTCACCCCAAACTTCAGATACGCAGTATTTT. Translation: CASSPQTSDTQYF. This sequence joins TRBV18 and TRBJ2-3; no reliable D call. This CDR3 is 13 amino acids long. Germline V gene sequence: CDR1 KGHSH, CDR2 LQKENI. Trimming removed 3 bases at V and 4 bases at J, with 8 bases between.

The V call is TRBV6-1, the J call TRBJ1-1, with a tentative D call TRBD1 (5 bases). This CDR3 is built from 13 residues. V shed 6 bases and J shed 4 bases, with 12 bases lying between them. Per germline, CDR1 MNHNS and CDR2 SASEGT. The CDR3 here is CASRMGQGTEAFF. CDR3 bases: TGTGCCAGCAGGATGGGGCAGGGCACTGAAGCTTTCTTT.

This chain connects TRBV4-1 to TRBJ2-3; 9 bases align to TRBD2. The CDR3 sequence is 19 residues long. V dropped 1 base and J dropped 4; count of bases not matched to a gene: 15. The V gene's germline CDR1 is MGHRA and CDR2 YSYEKL. CDR3 region: CASSQVDPRLAADADTQYF. CDR3 in DNA: TGCGCCAGCAGCCAAGTAGATCCCCGACTAGCGGCGGACGCAGATACGCAGTATTTT.

The chain joins TRBV4-1 to TRBJ2-7; D may match TRBD1 or TRBD2 (6 bases each). Deletions cut 1 base from V and 3 bases from J, with 13 bases between. Per germline, CDR1 MGHRA and CDR2 YSYEKL. The CDR3 extends over 15 amino acids. In nucleotides, the CDR3 is TGCGCCAGCAGCCAAGTCGGGGGCTATGGCTACGAGCAGTACTTC. Translating gives CASSQVGGYGYEQYF.

This clone was counted a single time. J is TRBJ2-5 and V is TRBV18, with 7 bases lining up with TRBD2. CDR3 length: 14 amino acids. Germline assignment: CDR1 KGHSH and CDR2 LQKENI. V was clipped by 3 bases and J by 4 bases; unmatched bases: 5. For the CDR3, the DNA is TGTGCCAGCTCACCCCTTTCGGGGGGAGAGACCCAGTACTTC. Its translation: CASSPLSGGETQYF.

The V gene is TRBV29-1, the J gene TRBJ1-1; D remains unclear. Germline assignment: CDR1 SQVTM and CDR2 ANQGSEA. V lost 4 bases, J lost 0 bases, and 6 bases lay in between. The CDR3 extends over 12 amino acids. The CDR3 protein is CSVAVMNTEAFF. The CDR3 DNA is TGCAGCGTTGCTGTCATGAACACTGAAGCTTTCTTT.

The V and J genes are TRBV19 and TRBJ1-1, with D maybe TRBD1 (5 bases). Germline V lookup: CDR1 LNHDA, CDR2 SQIVND (reference sequence). The CDR3 extends over 15 amino acids. V lost 2 bases to trimming and J lost 6 bases, with 16 bases between them. DNA of the CDR3: TGTGCCAGTAGTATACGCCATTGGGGGGTTTCTGAAGCTTTCTTT. Translating it yields CASSIRHWGVSEAFF.

J is TRBJ2-5 and V is TRBV7-8; 7 nucleotides match TRBD2. Germline V gene lookup returns CDR1 SGHVS and CDR2 FQNEAQ. The CDR3 runs to 17 residues. Unmatched junction bases numbered 17, after V lost 3 bases and J lost 7 bases. CDR3: CASSLGLALAEGGTQYF. The CDR3 coding sequence is TGTGCCAGCAGCTTGGGGCTGGCTCTAGCGGAGGGCGGGACCCAGTACTTC.

A few counts support this clone. The V and J genes are TRBV7-2 and TRBJ1-5; D may be TRBD1 (5 bases). CDR3 length: 16 amino acids. With 2 bases removed from V and 2 bases from J, the gap between germline ends came to 13 bases. Germline V gives CDR1 SGHTA, CDR2 FQGNSA. In DNA, the CDR3 is TGTGCCAGCAGCTTAAACTCTCCCAGGGGCAATCAGCCCCAGCATTTT. This translates into CASSLNSPRGNQPQHF.

This chain links TRBV7-2 with TRBJ1-2; D is unclear. Germline CDR1 SGHTA, CDR2 FQGNSA. V lost 1 base and J 2 bases, leaving 11 bases between the germline ends. The length of the CDR3 is 15 residues. The chain's CDR3 is CASSLEIAVNYGYTF. CDR3 DNA sequence: TGTGCCAGCAGCTTAGAAATAGCAGTAAACTATGGCTACACCTTC.

The chain couples TRBV29-1 to TRBJ2-5; 10 positions agree with TRBD1. CDR1 is SQVTM, CDR2 ANQGSEA, per germline. Trimming took 4 bases from V and 4 from J; bases not matched to a gene: 6. CDR3 size: 14 residues. In DNA form, the CDR3 reads TGCAGCGTTGCAGACAGGGGGCGCGGAGAGACCCAGTACTTC. Encoded protein: CSVADRGRGETQYF.

This clone has only a few counts. The rearrangement links TRBV7-9 to TRBJ2-1; D not resolved. Trimming removed 7 bases at V and 5 bases at J, with 15 bases between. The CDR3 totals 14 residues. Germline V gene data show CDR1 as SEHNR and CDR2 as FQNEAQ (reference sequence). CDR3 coding DNA: TGTGCCAGCACCCCCATTCGGGCAAACAATGAGCAGTTCTTC. This gives the protein CASTPIRANNEQFF.

The CDR3 loop reads CASSLGPPNSPLHF. CDR3 in DNA: TGCGCCAGCAGCTTAGGTCCTCCTAATTCACCCCTCCACTTT. The chain employs TRBV5-1 and TRBJ1-6; D is ambiguous. The V end was cut by 2 bases, the J end by 6 bases, with 9 bases between. Germline CDR1 is SGHRS and CDR2 is YFSETQ. The CDR3 is 14 residues long.

This chain uses TRBV25-1 with TRBJ2-3, with TRBD2 as a possible D gene (5 bases). The CDR3 is made up of 14 amino acids. Germline V gene data show CDR1 as MGHDK and CDR2 as SYGVNS. Trimming left V 5 bases short and J 1 base short, with 10 bases between. The chain's CDR3 is CASSSEGGTDTQYF. The CDR3 bases are TGTGCCAGCAGTTCTGAGGGTGGCACAGATACGCAGTATTTT. The entire variable domain, with the rest obtained from reference TRBV25-1 and TRBJ2-3, is as follows: EADIYQTPRYLVIGTGKKITLECSQTMGHDKMYWYQQDPGMELHLIHYSYGVNSTEKGDLSSESTVSRIRTEHFPLTLESARPSHTSQYLCASSSEGGTDTQYFGPGTRLTVL.

V usage is TRBV5-4 and J usage is TRBJ2-3, with 9 positions matching TRBD2. CDR3 length: 15 amino acids. Per germline, CDR1 SGHNT and CDR2 YYREEE (reference sequence). Trimming cost V 2 bases and J 8 bases; bases outside gene matches: 9. The CDR3 sequence is CASSLSIAGVATQYF. DNA of the CDR3: TGTGCCAGCAGCTTATCTATAGCGGGAGTGGCTACGCAGTATTTT.

In its sample, this clone was seen a few times. The rearrangement uses TRBV19 and TRBJ1-2, with D perhaps TRBD1 (6 bases). The V end was cut by 7 bases, the J end by 2 bases, with 14 bases between. The germline V gene encodes CDR1 LNHDA and CDR2 SQIVND (reference sequence). The length of the CDR3 is 14 residues. The CDR3 sequence: CASINLGQNYGYTF. CDR3 bases: TGTGCCAGTATCAACCTAGGACAGAACTATGGCTACACCTTC.

The chain couples TRBV25-1 to TRBJ1-6; possible D gene TRBD1, 6 bases. CDR1 is MGHDK and CDR2 is SYGVNS in the germline V gene. The length of the CDR3 is 16 residues. V was trimmed by 2 bases and J by 8 bases, leaving 16 bases between them. The CDR3 sequence is CASSEGGADGYSPLHF. CDR3 coding DNA: TGTGCCAGCAGTGAAGGGGGGGCAGATGGGTATTCACCCCTCCACTTT.

V and J are TRBV2 and TRBJ1-5; TRBD1 agrees at 7 bases. CDR3 length equals 13 residues. Trimming at V came to 8 bases and at J to 1 base, leaving 2 bases not matched to a gene. In germline, CDR1 is SNHLY, CDR2 FYNNEI. The CDR3 region is CASSGGSNQPQHF. The CDR3 DNA sequence: TGTGCCAGCTCAGGGGGGAGCAATCAGCCCCAGCATTTT. The full variable domain, its missing parts supplied by reference TRBV2 and TRBJ1-5, is EPEVTQTPSHQVTQMGQEVILRCVPISNHLYFYWYRQILGQKVEFLVSFYNNEISEKSEIFDDQFSVERPDGSNFTLKIRSTKLEDSAMYFCASSGGSNQPQHFGDGTRLSIL.

In nucleotides, the CDR3 is TGCGCCAGCAGCTCGAATCCGGGACCTGAAGCTTTCTTT. It translates to CASSSNPGPEAFF. The chain couples TRBV5-1 to TRBJ1-1, with D maybe TRBD1 (5 bases). Germline values: CDR1 SGHRS, CDR2 YFSETQ. The CDR3 is made up of 13 amino acids. V was shortened by 3 bases and J by 6 bases, with 12 bases between the two germline ends.

The V gene is TRBV28, the J gene TRBJ1-5; D is possibly TRBD1 (5 bases). Trimming cost V 6 bases and J 3 bases, with 12 bases left between them. This CDR3 is 14 amino acids long. Germline assignment: CDR1 MDHEN and CDR2 SYDVKM. In DNA form, the CDR3 reads TGTGCCAGCAGCCCCAGGACACACAATCAGCCCCAGCATTTT. This translates into CASSPRTHNQPQHF.

The chain joins TRBV28 to TRBJ1-5; the D is unclear. Trimming pared 8 bases from V and 5 bases from J, leaving 4 bases between. The CDR3 length is 10 residues. The germline V gene encodes CDR1 MDHEN and CDR2 SYDVKM. The CDR3 reads CASGDQPQHF. In nucleotides, the CDR3 is TGTGCCAGCGGGGATCAGCCCCAGCATTTT.

The chain combines TRBV11-3 with TRBJ2-2, with D possibly being TRBD1 (5 bases). V lost 4 bases to trimming and J lost 5 bases, with 14 bases between them. CDR1 and CDR2 from the germline V gene are SGHNT and YENEEA. The CDR3 sequence is 15 residues long. The CDR3 DNA follows: TGTGCCAGCAGCTCAAACCTCCCAGGGACCGGGGAGCTGTTTTTT. Amino acid sequence: CASSSNLPGTGELFF.

This clone was seen more than once but under ten times. The gene calls are TRBV11-2 and TRBJ2-5; 9 bases map to TRBD1. V trimming: 5 bases; J trimming: 5 bases; junction bases outside the gene matches: 6. The germline V gene encodes CDR1 SGHAT and CDR2 FQNNGV. The CDR3 has 14 residues. The chain's CDR3 is CASSPNRGRETQYF. For the CDR3, the DNA is TGTGCCAGCAGCCCCAACAGGGGGCGGGAGACCCAGTACTTC.

The rearrangement links TRBV4-2 to TRBJ1-3; D gene uncertain. The CDR3 is 18 residues long. Germline V CDR1 and CDR2: LGHNA, YNFKEQ. With 0 bases removed from V and 6 bases from J, the gap between germline ends came to 21 bases. CDR3 bases: TGTGCCAGCAGCCAAGATCCCCCCAAGATGAATTACGAAAACACCATATATTTT. Residues: CASSQDPPKMNYENTIYF.

This chain's CDR3 is CASSPRQGTVAKNIQYF. For the CDR3, the DNA is TGCGCCAGCAGCCCACGGCAGGGGACCGTGGCCAAAAACATTCAGTACTTC. This chain uses TRBV23-1 with TRBJ2-4, with D perhaps matching TRBD1 (6 bases). TRBV23-1 is an ORF, and what it does is uncertain. Trimming took off 6 bases at V and 1 base at J, with 19 bases between the two ends. The CDR3 is made up of 17 amino acids.

The chain uses TRBV10-3 and TRBJ2-1, with D possibly called TRBD1 or TRBD2 (5 bases each). The ends were cut back, 3 bases at V and 15 bases at J, with 21 bases in the middle. CDR1 and CDR2 from the germline V gene are ENHRY and SYGVKD. The CDR3 has 14 residues. CDR3 nucleotide sequence: TGTGCCATCAGTGAATTGGGGGATATCCCGATCCTGTTCTTC. Translation gives CAISELGDIPILFF.

The J gene is TRBJ2-7, the V gene TRBV30; 8 bases align to TRBD1. Trimming at V came to 3 bases and at J to 4 bases, leaving 2 bases not matched to a gene. Germline V gives CDR1 GTSNPN, CDR2 SVGIG (reference sequence). The CDR3 is 12 residues long. CDR3 in DNA: TGTGCCTGGAGCGGGGACAGGTACGAGCAGTACTTC. Translated: CAWSGDRYEQYF.

The chain has TRBV15 and TRBJ2-5; possible D gene TRBD2, 6 bases. The V end was cut by 5 bases, the J end by 2 bases, with 12 bases between. The CDR3 sequence is 14 residues long. Germline CDR1 and CDR2: LNHNV and YYDKDF (reference sequence). CDR3 nucleotides: TGTGCCACCAGCTCGGGACTCACTCAAGAGACCCAGTACTTC. The encoded protein is CATSSGLTQETQYF.

The chain employs TRBV11-2 and TRBJ1-1, with unresolved D. This CDR3 has 15 residues. V lost 0 bases and J lost 9, with 17 bases in between. The germline CDR1 and CDR2 sequences are SGHAT and FQNNGV. CDR3 loop: CASSLDHSHGGKAFF. CDR3 sequence (DNA): TGTGCCAGCAGCTTAGATCATTCTCACGGAGGGAAAGCTTTCTTT.

This clone was seen more than once but under ten times. The CDR3 loop is CASIYRELNYGYTF. DNA for the CDR3: TGTGCCAGTATTTACAGGGAACTGAACTATGGCTACACCTTC. The chain has TRBV5-8 and TRBJ1-2; TRBD1 might be the D (6 bases). Germline V gives CDR1 SGHTS, CDR2 YDEGEE. The V and J ends lost 8 bases and 2 bases respectively, with 16 bases between them. This CDR3 is 14 amino acids long.